This TCR beta chain was sequenced for a study of T-cell memory formation after mild COVID-19. The germline CDR1 and CDR2 sequences are LGHNA and YSLEER. The CDR3 consists of 18 residues. V gave up 1 base and J gave up 2 bases; unmatched junction bases: 5. TCRdb re-derived calls from the 5' RACE reads in MiXCR, one entry per CDR3 protein. The data show fewer than 700,000 distinct CDR3 sequences, roughly 22% seen once. This TCR was sampled from an adult woman who had mild COVID-19 (a few samples of this study predate the infection). Cell type and time point are not known. The rearrangement links TRBV4-3 to TRBJ2-3, with 14 positions matching TRBD2. The specimen sequenced was PBMCs or a T cell subset sorted from them (not recorded which). The CDR3 reads CASSQGLAGGAYTDTQYF. CDR3 DNA: TGCGCCAGCAGCCAAGGACTAGCGGGAGGGGCCTACACAGATACGCAGTATTTT.